The 5 T cell receptor beta chains listed next were all sequenced from one sample in a study of T cell responses to AZD1222 COVID-19 vaccine. Here immunoSEQ multiplex PCR was the method, and the copy in TCRdb shows in-frame clones only, minus some. Altogether fewer than 130,000 clones are present, just under 95% being singletons, with the ten largest covering roughly 7.8%. Source: peripheral blood, taken on day 0 of AZD1222 vaccination. The receptor set was obtained from an adult in good health.

The J gene is TRBJ2-2, the V gene TRBV15, with 15 bases matching TRBD2. Unmatched junction bases numbered 3, after V lost 1 base and J lost 6 bases. The CDR3 runs to 17 residues. CDR1 is LNHNV and CDR2 is YYDKDF in the germline V gene (reference sequence). The CDR3 region has the DNA TGTGCCACCAGCAGAGGACGGACTAGCGGGGGGGCCGGGGAGCTGTTTTTT. Translation: CATSRGRTSGGAGELFF.

The chain is built from TRBV3-1 (or the pseudogene TRBV3-2) and TRBJ2-7, with D uncertain. Germline values: CDR1 LGHDT, CDR2 YNNKEL (reference sequence). Trimming left V 3 bases short and J 3 bases short, with 9 bases between. CDR3 length: 13 amino acids. The CDR3 protein is CASSQAVYYEQYF. The CDR3 DNA follows: TGTGCCAGCAGCCAGGCGGTTTACTACGAGCAGTACTTC.

The rearrangement joins TRBV6-4 to TRBJ1-4; no definite D call. This CDR3 has 13 residues. Germline V gene lookup returns CDR1 MRHNA and CDR2 SNTAGT. V was cut by 3 bases and J by 10 bases, with 12 bases left in between. As DNA, the CDR3 is TGTGCCAGCAGTGAGTCAGGAGGCGGAAAACTGTTTTTT. This codes for CASSESGGGKLFF.

The chain has TRBV10-3 and TRBJ1-1, with D perhaps TRBD1 (6 bases). The ends were cut back, 0 bases at V and 3 bases at J, with 11 bases in the middle. The length of the CDR3 is 15 residues. CDR1 ENHRY and CDR2 SYGVKD come from the germline V gene. Here the CDR3 reads CAISESIYRDTEAFF. CDR3 coding DNA: TGTGCCATCAGTGAGTCGATTTACAGGGACACTGAAGCTTTCTTT.

This sequence joins TRBV5-5 and TRBJ1-5; D is possibly TRBD1 (5 bases). This CDR3 has 17 residues. The ends were cut back, 0 bases at V and 6 bases at J, with 19 bases in the middle. Germline V lookup: CDR1 SGHKS, CDR2 YYEKEE (reference sequence). The CDR3 here is CASSLEFAGQGGQPQHF. The DNA for the CDR3 is TGTGCCAGCAGCTTGGAGTTCGCGGGGCAGGGAGGTCAGCCCCAGCATTTT.